One and the same sample provided the 19 T cell receptor beta chains below, sequenced in a study of blood T cell repertoires in COVID-19. The data were produced by immunoSEQ multiplex PCR, yet TCRdb's version contains in-frame clones alone and is incomplete. Here the sample spans 130,000 to 150,000 clones, more than 80% being singletons. The sequenced material came from peripheral blood. These receptors all come from a human donor in a cohort sampled during active COVID-19.

There are a few counts of this clone. The genes are TRBV27 and TRBJ1-4; D is possibly TRBD1 (6 bases). The germline V gene has CDR1 MNHEY and CDR2 SMNVEV (reference sequence). V was pared by 7 bases and J by 1 base, with 13 bases between. The CDR3 loop spans 15 amino acids. CDR3 sequence reads: CASTAPQGTNEKLFF. CDR3 nucleotides: TGTGCCAGCACAGCCCCACAGGGAACTAATGAAAAACTGTTTTTT.

This clone was seen a single time. Other nucleotide sequences from this sample produce the same CDR3. This chain connects TRBV27 to TRBJ2-5; TRBD2 matches 8 bases. CDR3 length: 14 amino acids. Germline V CDR1 and CDR2: MNHEY, SMNVEV (reference sequence). V lost 5 bases and J lost 1; bases outside the gene matches: 3. In DNA, the CDR3 is TGTGCCAGCAGTCCCGGACTAGCCCAAGAGACCCAGTACTTC. Translation gives CASSPGLAQETQYF.

The chain employs TRBV28 and TRBJ2-7, with D uncertain. This CDR3 region has 14 residues. Trimming cost V 7 bases and J 0 bases, with 13 bases left between them. CDR1 MDHEN and CDR2 SYDVKM come from the germline V gene. CDR3 region: CASTQVDTSYEQYF. Here the CDR3 DNA reads TGTGCCAGCACCCAGGTTGACACCTCCTACGAGCAGTACTTC.

The CDR3 DNA sequence: TGTGCCAGCAGTTTAGGGGGGGGGAGCAATCAGCCCCAGCATTTT. Amino acid sequence: CASSLGGGSNQPQHF. V and J are TRBV27 and TRBJ1-5, with D perhaps TRBD1 (5 bases). The CDR3 is 15 residues long. The V end lost 2 bases, the J end lost 1 base, and 9 bases lay between the germline ends. CDR1 MNHEY and CDR2 SMNVEV come from the germline V gene (reference sequence).

This chain uses TRBV19 with TRBJ2-1; weak D call: TRBD1 (5 bases). Germline loops: CDR1 LNHDA, CDR2 SQIVND (reference sequence). V shed 5 bases and J shed 6 bases, with 8 bases lying between them. The CDR3 is made up of 12 amino acids. CDR3 residues: CASSPDSNEQFF. The DNA of the CDR3 is TGTGCCAGTAGTCCCGACAGCAATGAGCAGTTCTTC.

The V gene is TRBV3-1 (or the pseudogene TRBV3-2), the J gene TRBJ1-6; 7 bases match TRBD1. This CDR3 contains 16 residues. With 7 bases clipped from V and 6 bases from J, the junction kept 12 bases outside the gene matches. CDR1 and CDR2 from the germline V gene are LGHDT and YNNKEL (reference sequence). Written as DNA, the CDR3 is TGTGCCAGCAACCGAGGGTTAGGGGGCAGTAATTCACCCCTCCACTTT. This codes for CASNRGLGGSNSPLHF.

DNA for the CDR3: TGCGCCAGCAGCTACGGTCGGGCAGGGCCCGGGGAGCTGTTTTTT. This translates into CASSYGRAGPGELFF. V and J are TRBV5-1 and TRBJ2-2; TRBD1 might be the D (5 bases). With 3 bases removed from V and 6 bases from J, the gap between germline ends came to 15 bases. Looked up from germline, CDR1 is SGHRS and CDR2 is YFSETQ. The CDR3 has 15 residues.

This clone was counted a few times. One end of the junction varies from germline; a read error may be responsible. The chain combines TRBV7-7 with TRBJ1-2; D is uncertain. Germline V gene lookup returns CDR1 SSHAT and CDR2 FNYEAQ (reference sequence). This CDR3 contains 14 residues. The CDR3: CASSLARKERGYTF. In DNA, the CDR3 is TGTGCTAGCAGCTTAGCGCGGAAAGAGAGAGGCTACACCTTC.

A remark on this clone: Other DNA sequences in this sample translate to the same CDR3. This rearrangement joins TRBV19 to TRBJ2-2; the match to TRBD2 covers 7 bases. CDR3 length: 14 residues. The V segment lost 6 bases and the J segment 0 bases; nucleotides outside the gene matches: 1. Germline V CDR1 and CDR2: LNHDA, SQIVND (reference sequence). DNA for the CDR3: TGTGCCAGTAGCCTAGCGGCGAACACCGGGGAGCTGTTTTTT. Its translation: CASSLAANTGELFF. Based on the CDR3 plus reference TRBV19 and TRBJ2-2, the full variable domain is DGGITQSPKYLFRKEGQNVTLSCEQNLNHDAMYWYRQDPGQGLRLIYYSQIVNDFQKGDIAEGYSVSREKKESFPLTVTSAQKNPTAFYLCASSLAANTGELFFGEGSRLTVL.

This sequence joins TRBV5-4 and TRBJ2-7, with D perhaps matching TRBD1 (5 bases). The germline V gene has CDR1 SGHNT and CDR2 YYREEE (reference sequence). Trimming removed 3 bases from V and 5 bases from J, with 12 bases in between. This CDR3 has 13 residues. The CDR3 DNA reads as TGTGCCAGCAGCTCCTGGCAGGGCGACGAGCAGTACTTC. Its protein product is CASSSWQGDEQYF.

This clone came up once. The chain employs TRBV5-1 and TRBJ1-5; D is possibly TRBD1 (5 bases). The CDR3 is made up of 16 amino acids. Germline V gene lookup returns CDR1 SGHRS and CDR2 YFSETQ. The germline V and J ends were trimmed by 0 bases and 7 bases, with 17 bases remaining between them. The CDR3 region has the DNA TGCGCCAGCAGCTTGGGGGACTTAGGGATTAACCAGCCCCAGCATTTT. Protein product: CASSLGDLGINQPQHF.

The V call is TRBV4-3, the J call TRBJ1-2, with D uncertain. The CDR3 contains 15 residues. V lost 0 bases and J lost 2, with 10 bases in between. Germline assignment: CDR1 LGHNA and CDR2 YSLEER. The CDR3 protein is CASSQDPRSNYGYTF. The CDR3 nucleotides are TGCGCCAGCAGCCAAGATCCCCGGAGCAACTATGGCTACACCTTC.

This chain connects TRBV30 to TRBJ1-4; no reliable D call. Per the germline V gene, CDR1 is GTSNPN and CDR2 is SVGIG (reference sequence). This CDR3 is 12 amino acids long. The ends were cut back, 1 base at V and 9 bases at J, with 9 bases in the middle. In nucleotides, the CDR3 is TGTGCCTGGAGTGGGCAGCGGCAAAAACTGTTTTTT. Protein sequence: CAWSGQRQKLFF.

The chain uses TRBV9 and TRBJ2-5; 7 bases align to TRBD1. CDR3 size: 16 residues. Germline-derived CDR1 and CDR2 are SGDLS and YYNGEE. Unmatched junction bases numbered 9, after V lost 3 bases and J lost 1 base. CDR3 amino acids: CASSGRPGQPQETQYF. CDR3 DNA: TGTGCCAGCAGCGGGAGACCGGGACAGCCCCAAGAGACCCAGTACTTC.

The chain has TRBV28 and TRBJ2-1; TRBD2 might be the D (5 bases). There are 14 residues in the CDR3. Germline V gene sequence: CDR1 MDHEN, CDR2 SYDVKM. V was cut by 6 bases and J by 3 bases, with 12 bases left in between. CDR3 bases: TGTGCCAGCAGGCCCGCGGCGGGCTACAATGAGCAGTTCTTC. Its protein is CASRPAAGYNEQFF.

The V call is TRBV11-2, the J call TRBJ2-7; 9 nucleotides match TRBD1. Germline-derived CDR1 and CDR2 are SGHAT and FQNNGV. The CDR3 sequence is 19 residues long. Trimming cost V 6 bases and J 4 bases; bases outside gene matches: 22. The CDR3 loop is CASRLSAGQGIRRGYEQYF. As DNA, the CDR3 is TGTGCCAGCAGGCTTTCAGCAGGACAGGGGATAAGGAGGGGATACGAGCAGTACTTC.

The V and J genes are TRBV7-9 and TRBJ2-3, with 9 positions matching TRBD2. The CDR3 is 16 residues long. Trimming removed 5 bases from V and 2 bases from J; junction bases left unmatched: 8. Germline V gives CDR1 SEHNR, CDR2 FQNEAQ (reference sequence). CDR3 bases: TGTGCCAGCAGCGTCTTAGCGGGGGCCCCCACAGATACGCAGTATTTT. Protein product: CASSVLAGAPTDTQYF.

The chain links TRBV15 to TRBJ1-5; D unresolved. The CDR3 runs 16 residues. V was cut by 0 bases and J by 6 bases, with 15 bases left in between. Looked up from germline, CDR1 is LNHNV and CDR2 is YYDKDF (reference sequence). The CDR3 spells CATSRDLDGEGQPQHF. The CDR3 region has the DNA TGTGCCACCAGCAGAGATCTTGACGGGGAGGGTCAGCCCCAGCATTTT.

This rearrangement joins TRBV7-2 to TRBJ2-3; TRBD2 matches at 9 bases. Trimming at V came to 4 bases and at J to 0 bases, leaving 8 bases not matched to a gene. CDR1 is SGHTA and CDR2 is FQGNSA in the germline V gene. This CDR3 has 17 amino acids. CDR3: CASSSRRGGRSTDTQYF. CDR3 DNA: TGTGCCAGCAGCTCCAGGCGGGGGGGCCGCAGCACAGATACGCAGTATTTT.